These 32 T cell receptor beta chains were all obtained from the same sample, sequenced in a study of T cells in Graves' hyperthyroidism and ophthalmopathy. The CDR3 regions of TCR beta were amplified from RNA transcripts. Researchers ran a first-round RT-PCR on the TCR CDR3 using the HTBI primer set. TCRdb recomputed calls from the multiplex PCR reads with MiXCR, one row per CDR3 protein. The table records about 840,000 distinct CDR3 sequences, about two fifths of them present only once. The sequencing sample was made of blood. The receptors were gathered from a man aged 18 to 30 with Graves' hyperthyroidism.

This clonotype has more than one count but fewer than ten. The chain links TRBV5-4 to TRBJ1-6; D call uncertain. V lost 6 bases and J lost 4, with 8 bases in between. CDR3 length equals 13 residues. Germline V gene sequence: CDR1 SGHNT, CDR2 YYREEE (reference sequence). The CDR3 nucleotides read TGTGCCAGCAAGACGGAATATAATTCACCCCTCCACTTT. Its translation is CASKTEYNSPLHF.

With respect to this clonotype: A much larger clone differs from this one at a single base, so this may be a read error. This chain links TRBV14 with TRBJ1-1; the D gene is possibly TRBD1 (5 bases). Germline V lookup: CDR1 SGHDN, CDR2 FVKESK. The CDR3 runs 14 residues. In DNA, the CDR3 is TGTGCCAGCAGCCTCCTTGAGGGGATCACTGAAGCTTTATTT. Amino acid sequence: CASSLLEGITEALF.

This clonotype has ten or more counts. J is TRBJ1-4 and V is TRBV9; D unclear. This CDR3 is 14 amino acids long. Germline V gives CDR1 SGDLS, CDR2 YYNGEE. V was cut by 1 base and J by 5 bases, with 9 bases left in between. The CDR3 bases are TGTGCCAGCAGCGTAAGCCAAGGGAATGAAAAACTGTTTTTT. Translating it yields CASSVSQGNEKLFF.

This clonotype was counted ten times or more. The V gene is TRBV25-1, the J gene TRBJ1-4, with 10 nucleotides matching TRBD1. Per germline, CDR1 MGHDK and CDR2 SYGVNS. J gave up 8 bases and V 5 bases, and 8 bases lay outside the gene matches. There are 15 residues in the CDR3. CDR3: CASSLPGQGNEKLFF. The CDR3 DNA sequence: TGTGCCAGCAGTCTCCCGGGACAGGGGAACGAAAAACTGTTTTTT. The full variable domain, rest sourced from reference TRBV25-1 and TRBJ1-4, is EADIYQTPRYLVIGTGKKITLECSQTMGHDKMYWYQQDPGMELHLIHYSYGVNSTEKGDLSSESTVSRIRTEHFPLTLESARPSHTSQYLCASSLPGQGNEKLFFGSGTQLSVL.

This clonotype came up once. This chain connects TRBV7-2 to TRBJ2-3; TRBD1 or TRBD2 may be the D gene (5 bases each). With 2 bases removed from V and 2 bases from J, the gap between germline ends came to 11 bases. Germline lookup yields CDR1 SGHTA and CDR2 FQGNSA. The CDR3 is 15 residues long. The CDR3 nucleotides read TGTGCCAGCAGCTTACAAGGGACGGTCACAGATACGCAGTATTTT. Translating gives CASSLQGTVTDTQYF.

This chain links TRBV5-5 with TRBJ2-2; TRBD2 agrees at 7 bases. The CDR3 length is 15 residues. The J segment lost 3 bases and the V segment lost 6 bases, leaving 8 bases of the junction unmatched. Germline lookup yields CDR1 SGHKS and CDR2 YYEKEE (reference sequence). The CDR3 nucleotides are TGTGCCAGCAAGTGGGGAGGGCCCGACACCGGGGAGCTGTTTTTT. Translation: CASKWGGPDTGELFF. Supplemented by reference TRBV5-5 and TRBJ2-2, the full variable domain reads DAGVTQSPTHLIKTRGQQVTLRCSPISGHKSVSWYQQVLGQGPQFIFQYYEKEERGRGNFPDRFSARQFPNYSSELNVNALLLGDSALYLCASKWGGPDTGELFFGEGSRLTVL.

V is TRBV7-8 and J is TRBJ2-7; TRBD1 matches at 9 bases. Per the germline V gene, CDR1 is SGHVS and CDR2 is FQNEAQ. V was pared by 6 bases and J by 5 bases, with 11 bases of the junction left unmatched. CDR3 length: 15 amino acids. CDR3 protein: CASRPTGTGTHEQYF. As DNA, the CDR3 is TGTGCCAGCAGGCCGACGGGGACAGGGACCCACGAGCAGTACTTC.

This clonotype was counted many times. The rearrangement uses TRBV7-6 and TRBJ2-5; D possibly uses TRBD1 or TRBD2 (5 bases each). Trimming pared 4 bases from V and 3 bases from J, leaving 15 bases between. This CDR3 spans 15 amino acids. Germline CDR1 reads SGHVS; CDR2 reads FNYEAQ. In nucleotides, the CDR3 is TGTGCCAGCAGCTCGAGGGGTGGGGGAGAAGAGACCCAGTACTTC. Translating it yields CASSSRGGGEETQYF.

The gene calls are TRBV11-2 and TRBJ2-7; 7 bases map to TRBD1. The germline gives CDR1 SGHAT, CDR2 FQNNGV. The CDR3 length is 14 residues. V lost 6 bases to trimming and J lost 2 bases; unmatched junction nucleotides: 7. The CDR3 sequence is CASRSGQATYEQYF. The DNA of the CDR3 is TGTGCCAGCAGATCAGGACAGGCCACCTACGAGCAGTACTTC.

This clonotype was detected ten times or more. The rearrangement joins TRBV5-1 to TRBJ1-1; TRBD1 is a possible D gene (5 bases). In germline, CDR1 is SGHRS, CDR2 YFSETQ. With 2 bases removed from V and 3 bases from J, the gap between germline ends came to 8 bases. CDR3 length: 13 residues. The CDR3 sequence is CASSFRDDTEAFF. DNA for the CDR3: TGCGCCAGCAGCTTCCGGGACGACACTGAAGCTTTCTTT. The variable domain in full, completed from reference TRBV5-1 and TRBJ1-1, reads KAGVTQTPRYLIKTRGQQVTLSCSPISGHRSVSWYQQTPGQGLQFLFEYFSETQRNKGNFPGRFSGRQFSNSRSEMNVSTLELGDSALYLCASSFRDDTEAFFGQGTRLTVV.

In its sample, this clonotype was seen many times. The chain's CDR3 is CASSRDSDEQYF. DNA of the CDR3: TGCGCCAGCAGTAGGGACAGCGACGAGCAGTACTTC. The chain links TRBV10-2 to TRBJ2-7; 7 bases fit TRBD1. From germline, CDR1 is WSHSY and CDR2 SAAADI. V was clipped by 5 bases and J by 5 bases; unmatched bases: 3. This CDR3 has 12 residues.

The V call is TRBV5-1, the J call TRBJ1-3, with D uncertain. V was shortened by 5 bases and J by 2 bases, with 17 bases between the two germline ends. Germline V gene lookup returns CDR1 SGHRS and CDR2 YFSETQ. This CDR3 has 16 amino acids. The CDR3: CASRSSVGGAGNTIYF. CDR3 DNA sequence: TGCGCCAGCAGGTCCTCCGTTGGAGGTGCTGGAAACACCATATATTTT.

At least ten counts were recorded for this clonotype. V gene TRBV29-1 combines with J gene TRBJ1-6; D unclear. This CDR3 is 10 amino acids long. Germline V gene lookup returns CDR1 SQVTM and CDR2 ANQGSEA. Trimming took off 4 bases at V and 8 bases at J, with 3 bases between the two ends. CDR3 loop: CSVGYSPLHF. The CDR3 coding sequence is TGCAGCGTTGGCTATTCACCCCTCCACTTT.

CDR3 residues: CASSQRREGLYEQYF. In nucleotides, the CDR3 is TGTGCCAGCAGCCAAAGACGGGAGGGCCTTTACGAGCAGTACTTC. This sequence joins TRBV5-4 and TRBJ2-7, with 8 nucleotides matching TRBD2. The CDR3 spans 15 residues. V shed 4 bases and J 4 bases; nucleotides not matched to a gene: 10. Per the germline V gene, CDR1 is SGHNT and CDR2 is YYREEE (reference sequence).

This clonotype has only a few counts. The chain carries TRBV12-3 or TRBV12-4 and TRBJ1-5; D is unresolved. The CDR3 length is 16 residues. V dropped 7 bases and J dropped 1 base, with 17 bases sitting between them. The CDR3 is CASTSPDRLSNQPQHF. The CDR3, as DNA: TGTGCCAGCACCTCTCCAGATCGCCTAAGCAATCAGCCCCAGCATTTT.

The chain has TRBV14 and TRBJ1-1, with 7 bases lining up with TRBD1. The trim removed 4 bases at V and 0 bases at J, leaving 8 bases unmatched. CDR1 SGHDN and CDR2 FVKESK come from the germline V gene. The CDR3 has 16 amino acids. CDR3 DNA: TGTGCCAGCAGCCCTACAGAGGACAGGTTGAACACTGAAGCTTTCTTT. This gives the protein CASSPTEDRLNTEAFF.

The chain carries TRBV10-1 and TRBJ2-7; TRBD2 aligns across 7 bases. This CDR3 is built from 16 residues. Germline V gives CDR1 WNHNN, CDR2 SYGVQD (reference sequence). V dropped 4 bases and J dropped 0; count of bases not matched to a gene: 9. The CDR3 DNA reads TGCGCCAGCAGTGCCCGGGGGGTCTCGAGCTCCTACGAGCAGTACTTC. It is translated as CASSARGVSSSYEQYF.

This clonotype was counted ten times or more. V gene TRBV2 combines with J gene TRBJ1-1; no clear D gene. Germline V gene sequence: CDR1 SNHLY, CDR2 FYNNEI. The CDR3 has 12 residues. With 4 bases removed from V and 7 bases from J, the gap between germline ends came to 10 bases. The DNA of the CDR3 is TGTGCCAGCAGTGTGGGTTTCGATGAAGCTTTCTTT. Translation: CASSVGFDEAFF.

Many counts were recorded for this clonotype. The chain has TRBV10-3 and TRBJ2-6; 9 bases line up with TRBD1. V gave up 2 bases and J gave up 4 bases; unmatched junction bases: 9. Germline CDR1 reads ENHRY; CDR2 reads SYGVKD. This CDR3 has 18 amino acids. The CDR3 DNA sequence: TGTGCCATCAGTGAGGCCTCCCGGGACAGGGCCGGGGCCAACGTCCTGACTTTC. It specifies CAISEASRDRAGANVLTF.

The V gene is TRBV7-9, the J gene TRBJ1-6; no clear D gene. The V gene lost 6 bases and the J gene lost 10 bases, with 19 bases spanning the gap. This CDR3 contains 15 residues. The germline V gene encodes CDR1 SEHNR and CDR2 FQNEAQ (reference sequence). CDR3: CASSSRTAKMSPLHF. DNA of the CDR3: TGTGCCAGCAGTTCCCGGACGGCGAAGATGTCACCCCTCCACTTT. Full variable domain (outside the CDR3, taken from reference TRBV7-9 and TRBJ1-6): DTGVSQNPRHKITKRGQNVTFRCDPISEHNRLYWYRQTLGQGPEFLTYFQNEAQLEKSRLLSDRFSAERPKGSFSTLEIQRTEQGDSAMYLCASSSRTAKMSPLHFGNGTRLTVT.

Ten or more counts support this clonotype. J is TRBJ1-1 and V is TRBV24-1; 8 bases match TRBD1. The J segment lost 6 bases and the V segment lost 10 bases, leaving 6 bases of the junction unmatched. Per the germline V gene, CDR1 is KGHDR and CDR2 is SFDVKD. The CDR3 has 12 amino acids. This chain's CDR3 is CATKYRGAEAFF. CDR3 nucleotide sequence: TGTGCCACTAAATACAGGGGGGCTGAAGCTTTCTTT.

In its sample, this clonotype was seen many times. The V call is TRBV29-1, the J call TRBJ1-1, with 7 bases fitting TRBD1. Germline trimming cut 1 base from V and 5 bases from J; bases unmatched to any gene: 1. CDR3 length: 12 amino acids. Germline CDR1 SQVTM, CDR2 ANQGSEA. The CDR3 loop is CSVEAGGTEAFF. DNA of the CDR3: TGCAGCGTTGAAGCAGGGGGGACTGAAGCTTTCTTT.

In its sample, this clonotype was seen many times. This rearrangement joins TRBV6-5 to TRBJ2-2; D may be TRBD2 (5 bases). This CDR3 has 14 amino acids. CDR1 and CDR2 (germline): MNHEY, SVGAGI. Between the trimmed V and J ends, which lost 0 bases and 5 bases, there was a span of 7 bases. CDR3 nucleotide sequence: TGTGCCAGCAGTTACTCGACGGGGACCGGGGAGCTGTTTTTT. It yields the protein CASSYSTGTGELFF.

This sequence joins TRBV7-8 and TRBJ2-6, with D possibly called TRBD1 or TRBD2 (5 bases each). This CDR3 spans 13 amino acids. The germline V and J ends were trimmed by 6 bases and 16 bases, with 19 bases remaining between them. Germline V gene data show CDR1 as SGHVS and CDR2 as FQNEAQ. The CDR3 DNA follows: TGTGCCAGCAGACTGATCGGGGCCAATGAGCTGACTTTC. As protein: CASRLIGANELTF.

This clonotype was picked up many times. The chain employs TRBV29-1 and TRBJ1-1; TRBD1 might be the D (5 bases). The V end was cut by 5 bases, the J end by 0 bases, with 7 bases between. Germline values: CDR1 SQVTM, CDR2 ANQGSEA. The CDR3 loop spans 12 amino acids. CDR3 loop: CSVRGLNTEAFF. DNA for the CDR3: TGCAGCGTTCGGGGGTTGAACACTGAAGCTTTCTTT.

This chain connects TRBV7-9 to TRBJ2-7, with 8 nucleotides matching TRBD1. Trimming at V came to 6 bases and at J to 4 bases, leaving 8 bases not matched to a gene. The CDR3 loop spans 14 amino acids. From germline, CDR1 is SEHNR and CDR2 FQNEAQ (reference sequence). The CDR3 DNA reads as TGTGCCAGCAGACCCTCCGACAGGGGATACGAGCAGTACTTC. Translated: CASRPSDRGYEQYF.

With regard to this clonotype: This may come from a read error, since a much larger clone is one base off. V gene TRBV10-3 combines with J gene TRBJ1-1; D possibly corresponds to TRBD1 (5 bases). V lost 3 bases and J 6 bases, leaving 11 bases between the germline ends. This CDR3 is built from 13 residues. CDR1 ENHRY and CDR2 SYGVKD come from the germline V gene. CDR3 sequence reads: CAISDGANAEAFF. The CDR3 nucleotides read TGTGCCATCAGTGACGGGGCCAACGCTGAAGCTTTCTTT.

This clonotype was seen many times. The gene calls are TRBV20-1 and TRBJ1-5; D is uncertain. Germline assignment: CDR1 DFQATT and CDR2 SNEGSKA (reference sequence). The CDR3 spans 15 residues. Trimming shortened V by 0 bases and J by 1 base, and 10 bases separated the two germline ends. The CDR3 is CSARERQRSNQPQHF. Written as DNA, the CDR3 is TGCAGTGCTAGAGAAAGACAAAGGAGCAATCAGCCCCAGCATTTT.

This clonotype was recorded at least ten times. The rearrangement links TRBV7-8 to TRBJ1-1; TRBD1 aligns across 8 bases. Trimming took 3 bases from V and 1 from J; bases not matched to a gene: 7. Germline CDR1 is SGHVS and CDR2 is FQNEAQ. This CDR3 is 16 amino acids long. The CDR3 sequence is CASSFGATGENTEAFF. The CDR3 DNA is TGTGCCAGCAGCTTCGGGGCGACAGGGGAGAACACTGAAGCTTTCTTT.

This clonotype was recorded many times. This chain connects TRBV20-1 to TRBJ1-1, with TRBD1 identical over 7 bases. V gave up 5 bases and J gave up 5 bases; unmatched junction bases: 8. Germline V lookup: CDR1 DFQATT, CDR2 SNEGSKA (reference sequence). CDR3 length: 13 amino acids. DNA of the CDR3: TGCAGTGCTTGGACAGGTTCGAGAACTGAAGCTTTCTTT. It specifies CSAWTGSRTEAFF.

The chain couples TRBV5-1 to TRBJ2-2; D not certain. V was cut by 4 bases and J by 3 bases, with 4 bases left in between. This CDR3 contains 12 residues. Germline loops: CDR1 SGHRS, CDR2 YFSETQ. CDR3 DNA: TGCGCCAGCAGCACTGACACCGGGGAGCTGTTTTTT. Translating it yields CASSTDTGELFF. Full variable domain (remainder filled in from reference TRBV5-1 and TRBJ2-2): KAGVTQTPRYLIKTRGQQVTLSCSPISGHRSVSWYQQTPGQGLQFLFEYFSETQRNKGNFPGRFSGRQFSNSRSEMNVSTLELGDSALYLCASSTDTGELFFGEGSRLTVL.

This clonotype turned up a few times. V gene TRBV10-2 combines with J gene TRBJ2-7; D is possibly TRBD1 (6 bases). The CDR3 loop spans 15 amino acids. V lost 2 bases and J 0 bases, leaving 11 bases between the germline ends. Germline CDR1 WSHSY, CDR2 SAAADI. CDR3 DNA sequence: TGCGCCAGCAGTGAGATAAGGGGGAGCTCCTACGAGCAGTACTTC. As protein: CASSEIRGSSYEQYF.